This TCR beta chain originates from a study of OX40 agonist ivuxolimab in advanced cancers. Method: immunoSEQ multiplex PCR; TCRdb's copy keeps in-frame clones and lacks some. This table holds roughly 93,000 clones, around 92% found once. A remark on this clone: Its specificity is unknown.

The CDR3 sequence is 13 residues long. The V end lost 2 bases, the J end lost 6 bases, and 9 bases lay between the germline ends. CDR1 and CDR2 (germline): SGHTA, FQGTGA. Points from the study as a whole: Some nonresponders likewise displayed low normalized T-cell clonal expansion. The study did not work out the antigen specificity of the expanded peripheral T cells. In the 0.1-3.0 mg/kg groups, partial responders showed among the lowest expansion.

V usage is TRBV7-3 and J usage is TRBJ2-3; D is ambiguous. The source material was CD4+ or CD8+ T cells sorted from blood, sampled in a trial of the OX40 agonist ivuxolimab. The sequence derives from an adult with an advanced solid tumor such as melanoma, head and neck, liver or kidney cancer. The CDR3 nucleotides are TGTGCCAGCAGCTTACGACCCTCGGATACGCAGTATTTT. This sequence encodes CASSLRPSDTQYF.